The sequence of this T cell receptor beta chain was determined in a study of cytomegalovirus exposure and HLA in healthy donors. The study ran its PCR with 60 Vbeta and 13 Jbeta primers. Authors' methods: Approximately 11 million of around 85 million unique TCR beta chains were shared, per a later count. TCRdb's copy holds only in-frame clones and misses some; the assay was immunoSEQ multiplex PCR. That table furnishes V, J and clone size, whereas the DNA furnished D and trimming. The profile covers approximately 260,000 clones, with 80% to 95% appearing a single time and roughly 1.5% taken by the ten largest. V was pared by 1 base and J by 9 bases, with 6 bases of the junction left unmatched. Germline V gene sequence: CDR1 SEHNR, CDR2 FQNEAQ (reference sequence). There are 15 residues in the CDR3. This clone is a singleton in its sample. Its target is unknown. Study-wide findings and caveats: Cytomegalovirus association was listed for 170 or so TCR beta chains. Usually a TCR sequence was rare, but some public TCRs were found in many donors.

V gene TRBV7-9 combines with J gene TRBJ2-5; 12 nucleotides align to TRBD2. Specimen: PBMCs. This sequence originates from a girl aged 2-10 years in good health and CMV-seronegative. CDR3 in DNA: TGTGCCAGCAGCTTAGTGGGACTAGCGGGCGGGTCCCAGTACTTC. As protein: CASSLVGLAGGSQYF.